The clone carrying this T cell receptor beta chain was seen a few times. The data were taken from a study of beta chain features in type 1 diabetes. CDR1 is GTSNPN, CDR2 SVGIG, per germline (reference sequence). The CDR3 totals 13 residues. Germline trimming cut 2 bases from V and 5 bases from J; bases unmatched to any gene: 3. The entirety of the isolated RNA underwent reverse transcription, so expressed TCRB transcripts were sequenced. Libraries were prepared by immunoSEQ multiplex PCR; TCRdb keeps only in-frame clonotypes and omits some of them. The profile shows more than 350,000 clones, 9.5% to 12% of them singletons.

The sample comprised naive CD4+ T cells from blood. The rearrangement joins TRBV30 to TRBJ1-1, with 9 bases fitting TRBD1. This clonotype was sampled from a young woman in good health. The CDR3 spells CAWSTGGRTEAFF. CDR3 sequence (DNA): TGTGCCTGGAGTACAGGGGGCAGAACTGAAGCTTTCTTT.